Included here is one TCR beta chain sequence, with context. The data stem from a study of shared clonotypes between healthy human individuals. The CDR3 sequence is 11 residues long. The V and J ends lost 6 bases and 2 bases respectively, with 8 bases between them. Germline V gene data show CDR1 as DFQATT and CDR2 as SNEGSKA (reference sequence). Sequencing used immunoSEQ multiplex PCR; TCRdb keeps in-frame clones, though not all of them. This sample yields around 2.3 million clones, of which almost 96% are seen a single time; approximately 0.13% belongs to the top ten. The sequence was obtained from a young man in good health. Sequencing used naive CD4+ T cells sorted from blood. The subset here: CD45RA+ positively selected. The gene calls are TRBV20-1 and TRBJ2-7; no definite D call. The DNA for the CDR3 is TGCAGTGCCTACACCACCTACGAGCAGTACTTC. Residues: CSAYTTYEQYF.